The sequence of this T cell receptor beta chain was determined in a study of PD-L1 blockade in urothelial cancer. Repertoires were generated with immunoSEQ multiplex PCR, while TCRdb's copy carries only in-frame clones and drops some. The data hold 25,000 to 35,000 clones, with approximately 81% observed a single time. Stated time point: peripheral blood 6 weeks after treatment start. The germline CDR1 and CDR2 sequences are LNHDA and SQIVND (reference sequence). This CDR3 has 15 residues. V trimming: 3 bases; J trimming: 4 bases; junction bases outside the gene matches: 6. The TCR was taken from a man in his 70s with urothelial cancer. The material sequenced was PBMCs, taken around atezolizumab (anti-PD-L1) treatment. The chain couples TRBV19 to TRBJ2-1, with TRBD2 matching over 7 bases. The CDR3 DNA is TGTGCCAGTAGTATTCTAGCGGAAGCTTACAATGAGCAGTTCTTC. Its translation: CASSILAEAYNEQFF.